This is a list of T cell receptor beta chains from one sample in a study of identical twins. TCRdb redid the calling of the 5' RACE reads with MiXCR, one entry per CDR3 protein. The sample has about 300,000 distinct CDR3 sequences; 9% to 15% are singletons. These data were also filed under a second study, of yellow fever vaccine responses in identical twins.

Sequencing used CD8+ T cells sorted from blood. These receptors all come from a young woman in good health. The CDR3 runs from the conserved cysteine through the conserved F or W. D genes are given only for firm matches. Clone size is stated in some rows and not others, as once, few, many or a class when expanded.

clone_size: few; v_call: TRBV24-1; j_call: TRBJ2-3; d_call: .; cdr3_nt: TGTGCCACCAGTGATTTGATAGGGGTGGAAGATACGCAGTATTTT; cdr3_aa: CATSDLIGVEDTQYF
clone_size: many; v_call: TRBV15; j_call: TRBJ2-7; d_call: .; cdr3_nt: TGTGCCACCAGCAGAGGTGGACAGTCGTTGTACGAGCAGTACTTC; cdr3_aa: CATSRGGQSLYEQYF
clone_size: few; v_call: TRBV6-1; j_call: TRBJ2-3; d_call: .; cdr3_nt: TGTGCCAGCAGTGAAGATGGGGACTGGTCAACAGATACGCAGTATTTT; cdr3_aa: CASSEDGDWSTDTQYF
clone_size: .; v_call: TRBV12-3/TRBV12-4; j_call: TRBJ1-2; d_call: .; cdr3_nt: TGTGCCAGCAGTTTTGGGACGGTCTATGGCTACACCTTC; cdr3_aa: CASSFGTVYGYTF
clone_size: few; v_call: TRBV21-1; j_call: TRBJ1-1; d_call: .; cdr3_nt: TGTGCCAGCAGCAAAGCGGACAGGGGGGCCTCAGAAGCTTTCTTT; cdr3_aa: CASSKADRGASEAFF
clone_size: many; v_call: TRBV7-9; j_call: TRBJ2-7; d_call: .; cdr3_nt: TGTGCCAGCAGCTTCCCAGGAAGACAGACTATTTACGAGCAGTACTTC; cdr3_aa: CASSFPGRQTIYEQYF
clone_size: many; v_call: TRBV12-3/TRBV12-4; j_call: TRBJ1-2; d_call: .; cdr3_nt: TGTGCCAGCAGTTTTGGGGGTGGCTACACCTTC; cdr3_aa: CASSFGGGYTF
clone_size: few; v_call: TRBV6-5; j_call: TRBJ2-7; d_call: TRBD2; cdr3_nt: TGTGCCAGCAGTTACGGAGCTAGCGGGATGGTGTACGAGCAGTACTTC; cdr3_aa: CASSYGASGMVYEQYF
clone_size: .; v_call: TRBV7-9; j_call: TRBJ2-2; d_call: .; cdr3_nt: TGTGCCAGCAGCCGCACCGGGGCTGACAGCGACGGGGAGCTGTTTTTT; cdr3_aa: CASSRTGADSDGELFF
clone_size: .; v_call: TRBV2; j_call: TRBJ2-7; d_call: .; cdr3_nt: TGTGCCAGCAGAAACCCCAGCTCCTACGAGCAGTACTTC; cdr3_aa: CASRNPSSYEQYF
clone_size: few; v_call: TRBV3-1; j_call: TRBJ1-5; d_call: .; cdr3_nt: TGTGCCAGCAGCCAAGGTTTACAGGCTAATCAGCCCCAGCATTTT; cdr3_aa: CASSQGLQANQPQHF
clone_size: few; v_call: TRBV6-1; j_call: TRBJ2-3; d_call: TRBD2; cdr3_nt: TGTGCCAGATTATCGGGGGGTTCGGGAGCTAGCACAGATACGCAGTATTTT; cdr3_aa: CARLSGGSGASTDTQYF
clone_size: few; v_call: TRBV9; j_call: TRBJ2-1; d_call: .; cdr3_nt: TGTGCCAGCAGCGTAGGGACAAGCAATGAGCAGTTCTTC; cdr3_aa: CASSVGTSNEQFF
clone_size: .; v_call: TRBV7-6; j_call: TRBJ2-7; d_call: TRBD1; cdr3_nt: TGTGCCAGCAGCTTTGGACAGGGGAGTTACTACGAGCAGTACTTC; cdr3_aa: CASSFGQGSYYEQYF
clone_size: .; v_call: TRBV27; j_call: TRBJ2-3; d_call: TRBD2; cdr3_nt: TGTGCCAGCAGTCCGGGACTAGCGTCTTCCCCTAGCACAGATACGCAGTATTTT; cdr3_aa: CASSPGLASSPSTDTQYF
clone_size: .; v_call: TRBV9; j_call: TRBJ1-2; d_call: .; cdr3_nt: TGTGCCAGCAGAAACTATGGCTACACCTTC; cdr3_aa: CASRNYGYTF
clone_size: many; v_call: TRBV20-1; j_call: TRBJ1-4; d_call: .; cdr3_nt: TGCAGTGCTAGAGGATACCGGACCTCTGCAACTAATGAAAAACTGTTTTTT; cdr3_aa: CSARGYRTSATNEKLFF
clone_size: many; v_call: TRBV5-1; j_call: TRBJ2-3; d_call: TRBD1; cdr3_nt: TGCGCCAGCAGCTTGGAGGACAGGGGCACAGATACGCAGTATTTT; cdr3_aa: CASSLEDRGTDTQYF
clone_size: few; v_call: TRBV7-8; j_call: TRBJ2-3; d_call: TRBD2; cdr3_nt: TGTGCCAGCAGCTTATGGACTAGCGGTCGCACAGATACGCAGTATTTT; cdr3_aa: CASSLWTSGRTDTQYF
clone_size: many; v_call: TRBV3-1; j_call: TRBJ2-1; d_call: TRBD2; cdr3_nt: TGTGCCAGCAGCCCAGCGGGGGACTCCTACAATGAGCAGTTCTTC; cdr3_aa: CASSPAGDSYNEQFF
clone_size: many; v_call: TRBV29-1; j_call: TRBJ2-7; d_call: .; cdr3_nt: TGCAGCGGAGTCGGCTCGGCTTACGAGCAGTACTTC; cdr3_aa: CSGVGSAYEQYF
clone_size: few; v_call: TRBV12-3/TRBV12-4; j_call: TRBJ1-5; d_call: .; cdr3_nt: TGTGCCAGCATGCGAGGGTTGAAACAGCCCCAGCATTTT; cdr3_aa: CASMRGLKQPQHF
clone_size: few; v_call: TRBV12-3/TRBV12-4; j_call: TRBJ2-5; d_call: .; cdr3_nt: TGTGCCAGCAGTTCCTACAGGAAAGAGACCCAGTACTTC; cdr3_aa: CASSSYRKETQYF
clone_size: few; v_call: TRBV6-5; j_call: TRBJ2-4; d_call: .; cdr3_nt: TGTGCCAGCAGTTACGGGCGGGGCGTCGACATTCAGTACTTC; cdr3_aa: CASSYGRGVDIQYF
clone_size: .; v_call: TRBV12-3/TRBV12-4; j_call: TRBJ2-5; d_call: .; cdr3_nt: TGTGCCAGCACCCCATCAGTCTCAGAGACCCAGTACTTC; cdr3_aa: CASTPSVSETQYF
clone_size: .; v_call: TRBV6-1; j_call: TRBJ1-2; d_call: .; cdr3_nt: TGTGCCAGCACCGACCGGCAGGGCAGGGGCTACACCTTC; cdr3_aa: CASTDRQGRGYTF
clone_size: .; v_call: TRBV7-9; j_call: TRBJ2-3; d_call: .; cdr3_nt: TGTGCCAGCAGCCCTACAGACGGAACCACAGATACGCAGTATTTT; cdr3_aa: CASSPTDGTTDTQYF
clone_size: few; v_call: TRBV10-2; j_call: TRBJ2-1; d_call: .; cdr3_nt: TGCGCCAGCAGTTCAGGGGGGAGCAATGAGCAGTTCTTC; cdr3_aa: CASSSGGSNEQFF
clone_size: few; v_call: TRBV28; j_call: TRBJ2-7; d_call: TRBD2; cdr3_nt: TGTGCCAGCAGCACAGATGGACTAGCGGAGGGGAGCTCCTACGAGCAGTACTTC; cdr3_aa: CASSTDGLAEGSSYEQYF
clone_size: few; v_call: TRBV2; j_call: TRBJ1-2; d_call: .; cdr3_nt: TGTGCCAGCCGGGGGCGCGTCTATGGCTACACCTTC; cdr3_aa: CASRGRVYGYTF
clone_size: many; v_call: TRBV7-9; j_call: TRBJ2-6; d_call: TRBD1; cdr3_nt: TGTGCCAGCAACCGACAGGGTAACTCCTCTGGGGCCAACGTCCTGACTTTC; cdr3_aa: CASNRQGNSSGANVLTF
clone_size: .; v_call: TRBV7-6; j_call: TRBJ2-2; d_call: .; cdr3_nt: TGTGCCAGCAGCTCGAGAGGGGGGCCTGGGGCCGGGGAGCTGTTTTTT; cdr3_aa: CASSSRGGPGAGELFF
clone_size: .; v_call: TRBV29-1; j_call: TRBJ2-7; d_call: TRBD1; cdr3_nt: TGCAGCGTTTCCCCGGGACAGCTCTACGAGCAGTACTTC; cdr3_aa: CSVSPGQLYEQYF
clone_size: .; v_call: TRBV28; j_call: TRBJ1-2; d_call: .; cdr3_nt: TGTGCCAGCAGTTTATATCTGGATGGCTACACCTTC; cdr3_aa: CASSLYLDGYTF
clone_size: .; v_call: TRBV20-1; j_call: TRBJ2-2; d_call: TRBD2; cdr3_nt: TGCAGTGCTAGAGATCTGTCGGGACTAGCGGGGACCGGGGAGCTGTTTTTT; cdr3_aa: CSARDLSGLAGTGELFF
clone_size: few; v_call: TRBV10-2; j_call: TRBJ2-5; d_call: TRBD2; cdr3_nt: TGCGCCAGCAGTGAGTCGATACGCGGGGGGATGGAGACCCAGTACTTC; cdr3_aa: CASSESIRGGMETQYF
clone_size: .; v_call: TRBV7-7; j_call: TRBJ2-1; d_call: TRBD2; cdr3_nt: TGTGCCAGCAGCTTAGGGACTAGCGACGCCAATGAGCAGTTCTTC; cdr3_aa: CASSLGTSDANEQFF
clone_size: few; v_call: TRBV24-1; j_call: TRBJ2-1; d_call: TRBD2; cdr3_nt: TGTGCCACCAGTGATAGTAGGACTAGCGGGAGGTCATCCTACAATGAGCAGTTCTTC; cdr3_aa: CATSDSRTSGRSSYNEQFF
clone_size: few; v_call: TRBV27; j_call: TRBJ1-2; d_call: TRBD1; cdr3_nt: TGTGCCAGCAGCAAGCAGGGGGGGAACTATGGCTACACCTTC; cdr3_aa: CASSKQGGNYGYTF
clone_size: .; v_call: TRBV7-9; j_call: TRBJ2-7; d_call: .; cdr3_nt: TGTGCCAGCAGAGGACCGGGCCTCTCCTACGAGCAGTACTTC; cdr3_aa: CASRGPGLSYEQYF
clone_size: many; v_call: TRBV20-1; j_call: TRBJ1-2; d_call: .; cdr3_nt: TGCAGTGCCCACGGCGGGGACAACCTCTATGGCTACACCTTC; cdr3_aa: CSAHGGDNLYGYTF
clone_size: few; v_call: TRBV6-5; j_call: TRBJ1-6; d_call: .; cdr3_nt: TGTGCCAGCAGTTATATTCGCCCGGGGGGTTTGAATTCACCCCTCCACTTT; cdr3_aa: CASSYIRPGGLNSPLHF
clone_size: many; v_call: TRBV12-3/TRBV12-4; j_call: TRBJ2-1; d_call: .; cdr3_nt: TGTGCCAGCAGTTTCCCCGGAGCGGTTAATGAGCAGTTCTTC; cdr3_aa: CASSFPGAVNEQFF
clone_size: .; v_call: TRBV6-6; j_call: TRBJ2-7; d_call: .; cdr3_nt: TGTGCCAGCAGCCCAAGCCTGGACGAGCAGTACTTC; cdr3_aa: CASSPSLDEQYF
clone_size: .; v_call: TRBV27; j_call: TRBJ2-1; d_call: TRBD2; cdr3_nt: TGTGCCAGCAGTTCCTGGGGCGGGGGGGCCTACAATGAGCAGTTCTTC; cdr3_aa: CASSSWGGGAYNEQFF
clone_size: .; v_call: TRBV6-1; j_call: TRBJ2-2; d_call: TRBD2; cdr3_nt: TGTGCCAGCAGTAGAACTAGCGGGGGCCCCACCGGGGAGCTGTTTTTT; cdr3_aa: CASSRTSGGPTGELFF
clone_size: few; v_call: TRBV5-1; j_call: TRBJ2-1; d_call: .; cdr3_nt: TGCGCCAGCAGCTTGGCTCGTGTCGCCGACAATGAGCAGTTCTTC; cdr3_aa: CASSLARVADNEQFF
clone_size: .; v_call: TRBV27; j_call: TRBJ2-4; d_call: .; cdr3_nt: TGTGCCAGCAGTTTAATAGCTGGAGCCAAAAACATTCAGTACTTC; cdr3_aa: CASSLIAGAKNIQYF
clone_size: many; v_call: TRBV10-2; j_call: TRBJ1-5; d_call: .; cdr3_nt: TGCGCCAGCAGTGAGTCGGGGGGGAGCAATCAGCCCCAGCATTTT; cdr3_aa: CASSESGGSNQPQHF
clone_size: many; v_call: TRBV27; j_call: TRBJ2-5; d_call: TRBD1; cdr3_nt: TGTGCCAGCGTCGGACAGGGGGGGAAGACCCAGTACTTC; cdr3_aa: CASVGQGGKTQYF
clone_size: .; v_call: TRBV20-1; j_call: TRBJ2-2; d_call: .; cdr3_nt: TGCAGTGCTAGAGGGGCTAATTACACCGGGGAGCTGTTTTTT; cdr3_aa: CSARGANYTGELFF
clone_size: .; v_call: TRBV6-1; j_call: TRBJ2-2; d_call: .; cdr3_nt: TGTGCCAGCAGTGAGCGGGTCGCGAACACCGGGGAGCTGTTTTTT; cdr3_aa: CASSERVANTGELFF
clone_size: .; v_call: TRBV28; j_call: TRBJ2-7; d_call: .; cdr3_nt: TGTGCCAGCAGCCTGTCTGCTGGGCTCGTGGACGAGCAGTACTTC; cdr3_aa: CASSLSAGLVDEQYF
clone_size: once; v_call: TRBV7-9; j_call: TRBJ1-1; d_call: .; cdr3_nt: TGTGCCAGCAGCGGGGAAGGGGGGATTAACACTGAAGCTTTCTTT; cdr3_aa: CASSGEGGINTEAFF
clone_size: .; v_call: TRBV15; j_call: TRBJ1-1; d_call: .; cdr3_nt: TGTGCCACCAGCAGACCGACAGGAGAAAACACTGAAGCTTTCTTT; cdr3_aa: CATSRPTGENTEAFF
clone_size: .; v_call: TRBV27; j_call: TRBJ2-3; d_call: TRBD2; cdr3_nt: TGTGCCAGCAGTTTAGGTGGCGAACTAGCGGGGGCCCTAGATACGCAGTATTTT; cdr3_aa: CASSLGGELAGALDTQYF
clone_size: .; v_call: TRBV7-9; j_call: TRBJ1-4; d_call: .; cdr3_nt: TGTGCCAGCAGCTCCGGGACACAGTATGAAAAACTGTTTTTT; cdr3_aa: CASSSGTQYEKLFF
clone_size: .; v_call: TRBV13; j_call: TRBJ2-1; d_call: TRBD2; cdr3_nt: TGTGCCAGCAGCTTAGGACGGGAGGGTTACAATGAGCAGTTCTTC; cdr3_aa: CASSLGREGYNEQFF
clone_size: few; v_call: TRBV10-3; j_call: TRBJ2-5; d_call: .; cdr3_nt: TGTGCCATCCAAGAGACCCAGTACTTC; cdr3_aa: CAIQETQYF
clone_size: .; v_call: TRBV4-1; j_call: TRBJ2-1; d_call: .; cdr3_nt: TGCGCCAGCAGCCAGGCAGGGGTCGACTCCTACAATGAGCAGTTCTTC; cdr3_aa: CASSQAGVDSYNEQFF